The clone carrying this T cell receptor beta chain was recorded many times. Antigen: not known. The source of the sample is a study of blood T cells in healthy people across ages. About the study: Capture by template switching was about one barcoded beta molecule per two T cells.

CDR1 and CDR2 (germline): SGHRS, YFSETQ. Trimming removed 6 bases from V and 0 bases from J; junction bases left unmatched: 7. The CDR3 contains 17 residues. It was with a sample-barcoded 5' primer and a J-beta primer mix that a second PCR of about 6 to 12 cycles was run. MiXCR, run by TCRdb on the 5' RACE reads, gives a single entry per CDR3 protein. The data show about 780,000 distinct CDR3 sequences, with 25% to 30% seen just once and around 3% held by the top ten. Study observations and caveats: In long-lived donors, naive CD4+ cell counts and diversity exceeded those of aged donors.

This sample was shared with a second study, whose subject was T cells of mothers and their children.

The sequencing input was blood. The receptor was isolated from a boy younger than 18 in good health. V and J are TRBV5-1 and TRBJ2-6; 9 bases line up with TRBD1. CDR3 sequence reads: CASTRQGDASGANVLTF. The CDR3 coding sequence is TGCGCCAGCACTAGACAGGGGGATGCCTCTGGGGCCAACGTCCTGACTTTC.